The 21 T cell receptor beta chains in this list originate from one sample, sequenced in a study of shared clonotypes between healthy human individuals. Here immunoSEQ multiplex PCR was the method, and the copy in TCRdb shows in-frame clones only, minus some. The data contain some 2,100,000 clones, 95% of them singletons. The sequencing input was naive CD4+ T cells sorted from blood. Subset in this sample: CD45RA+ positively selected. The receptors stem from a man aged 18 to 29 in good health.

This clone has more than one count but fewer than ten. This chain connects TRBV6-6 to TRBJ2-5; D tentatively fits TRBD1 or TRBD2 (5 bases each). Trimming removed 5 bases at V and 0 bases at J, with 13 bases between. Germline CDR1 is MNHNY and CDR2 is SVGAGI (reference sequence). The CDR3 has 15 amino acids. CDR3 protein: CASSHIGEYQETQYF. CDR3 DNA sequence: TGTGCCAGCAGTCACATAGGGGAGTACCAAGAGACCCAGTACTTC.

The gene calls are TRBV28 and TRBJ1-1, with TRBD1 matching over 9 bases. Per germline, CDR1 MDHEN and CDR2 SYDVKM. The CDR3 contains 15 residues. V lost 2 bases and J lost 0; bases outside the gene matches: 1. CDR3 nucleotide sequence: TGTGCCAGCAGTTTAGGGGACAGGGTGAACACTGAAGCTTTCTTT. It specifies CASSLGDRVNTEAFF.

The chain has TRBV6-5 and TRBJ2-7; no clear D. In germline, CDR1 is MNHEY, CDR2 SVGAGI. This CDR3 region has 15 residues. V dropped 2 bases and J dropped 2 bases, with 13 bases sitting between them. Written as DNA, the CDR3 is TGTGCCAGCAGTTACGGAGCGCCTTCTACCTACGAGCAGTACTTC. Protein product: CASSYGAPSTYEQYF.

This clone showed up just once. This rearrangement joins TRBV19 to TRBJ1-2, with a weak D call TRBD1 (6 bases). V was clipped by 6 bases and J by 8 bases, with 19 bases between them. From germline, CDR1 is LNHDA and CDR2 SQIVND (reference sequence). The CDR3 runs 14 residues. The CDR3 nucleotides read TGTGCCAGTAGCAAGCCCCCACAGGGCGGGGGCTACACCTTC. Translating gives CASSKPPQGGGYTF.

Remarks on this clone: This specimen includes other DNA sequences encoding the same CDR3. The CDR3 is CASSLGRNTGELFF. The CDR3 DNA follows: TGTGCCAGCAGCCTAGGACGGAACACCGGGGAGCTGTTTTTT. The genes are TRBV5-6 and TRBJ2-2, with D uncertain. Germline assignment: CDR1 SGHDT and CDR2 YYEEEE. This CDR3 is 14 amino acids long. V shed 4 bases and J shed 1 base, with 8 bases lying between them. The complete variable domain, with remaining parts taken from reference TRBV5-6 and TRBJ2-2, reads DAGVTQSPTHLIKTRGQQVTLRCSPKSGHDTVSWYQQALGQGPQFIFQYYEEEERQRGNFPDRFSGHQFPNYSSELNVNALLLGDSALYLCASSLGRNTGELFFGEGSRLTVL.

This clone was counted once. V usage is TRBV27 and J usage is TRBJ2-2, with 14 bases aligning to TRBD2. The CDR3 runs 21 residues. Germline V gives CDR1 MNHEY, CDR2 SMNVEV (reference sequence). V was clipped by 1 base and J by 4 bases; unmatched bases: 14. CDR3 sequence reads: CASSLYPPTSGREAGTGELFF. In nucleotides, the CDR3 is TGTGCCAGCAGTTTATACCCCCCGACTAGCGGGAGGGAAGCGGGCACCGGGGAGCTGTTTTTT.

V usage is TRBV4-3 and J usage is TRBJ2-1; tentative D call: TRBD2 (5 bases). The CDR3 runs 15 residues. The germline gives CDR1 LGHNA, CDR2 YSLEER. V lost 2 bases, J lost 6 bases, and 14 bases lay in between. In DNA form, the CDR3 reads TGCGCCAGCAGCCAATTACTAGAGTTGGGCAATGAGCAGTTCTTC. This gives the protein CASSQLLELGNEQFF.

This chain connects TRBV9 to TRBJ2-3; maybe TRBD2 (6 bases). The germline V gene has CDR1 SGDLS and CDR2 YYNGEE. The CDR3 length is 16 residues. Trimming cost V 4 bases and J 2 bases, with 17 bases left between them. The CDR3 sequence: CASSPRERVATDTQYF. CDR3 in DNA: TGTGCCAGCAGCCCCCGGGAGCGGGTGGCCACAGATACGCAGTATTTT.

The sample holds one count of this clone. The chain links TRBV19 to TRBJ2-5; 7 nucleotides align to TRBD2. CDR3 length equals 15 residues. Germline CDR1 and CDR2: LNHDA and SQIVND (reference sequence). The V gene end was trimmed by 6 bases and the J gene end by 1 base; junction bases not matched to a gene: 8. The CDR3 coding sequence is TGTGCCAGTAGCTTTGGTAGCGGGTTCCAAGAGACCCAGTACTTC. This gives the protein CASSFGSGFQETQYF.

The rearrangement joins TRBV5-1 to TRBJ2-3; the D gene is possibly TRBD2 (7 bases). The ends were cut back, 7 bases at V and 0 bases at J, with 12 bases in the middle. This CDR3 region has 14 residues. Germline V gene lookup returns CDR1 SGHRS and CDR2 YFSETQ. CDR3 DNA: TGCGCCAGCCTCCGGGGGGCTAGCACAGATACGCAGTATTTT. Its protein is CASLRGASTDTQYF.

This chain uses TRBV7-9 with TRBJ1-2; the match to TRBD1 covers 8 bases. Trimming at V came to 10 bases and at J to 8 bases, leaving 15 bases not matched to a gene. This CDR3 contains 14 residues. Germline lookup yields CDR1 SEHNR and CDR2 FQNEAQ (reference sequence). The CDR3 DNA is TGTGCCATTAACGAGGGCCAGGGGGCCCGAGGCTACACCTTC. Protein sequence: CAINEGQGARGYTF.

The V call is TRBV25-1, the J call TRBJ1-1, with TRBD1 matching 8 bases. The V segment lost 4 bases and the J segment 0 bases; nucleotides outside the gene matches: 7. This CDR3 contains 16 residues. Germline loops: CDR1 MGHDK, CDR2 SYGVNS. The CDR3 spells CASSVDGQGLNTEAFF. The DNA of the CDR3 is TGTGCCAGCAGTGTCGATGGACAGGGTTTGAACACTGAAGCTTTCTTT.

J is TRBJ2-1 and V is TRBV4-1, with TRBD2 matching over 10 bases. The CDR3 has 16 amino acids. V was pared by 1 base and J by 6 bases, with 6 bases of the junction left unmatched. The germline gives CDR1 MGHRA, CDR2 YSYEKL. In DNA, the CDR3 is TGCGCCAGCAGCCAAGTTCTTCAGCGGGAGGGCAATGAGCAGTTCTTC. Protein sequence: CASSQVLQREGNEQFF.

The chain couples TRBV6-1 to TRBJ1-2; 8 positions match TRBD1. In germline, CDR1 is MNHNS, CDR2 SASEGT. J lost 4 bases, V lost 6 bases, and 7 bases had no gene match. This CDR3 has 14 amino acids. This CDR3 is CASSRTGRGYGYTF. In DNA, the CDR3 is TGTGCCAGCAGCCGGACAGGGCGAGGCTATGGCTACACCTTC.

The gene calls are TRBV30 and TRBJ1-3, with D unresolved. CDR3 length equals 16 residues. Trimming took 3 bases from V and 4 from J, leaving 19 bases between them. Germline V gene data show CDR1 as GTSNPN and CDR2 as SVGIG (reference sequence). CDR3 loop: CAWSPPGQARGNTIYF. The CDR3, as DNA: TGTGCCTGGAGCCCTCCCGGTCAGGCGCGAGGAAACACCATATATTTT.

This chain joins TRBV9 and TRBJ1-1; TRBD1 aligns across 11 bases. From germline, CDR1 is SGDLS and CDR2 YYNGEE. The CDR3 has 16 amino acids. V shed 4 bases and J 1 base; nucleotides not matched to a gene: 6. The CDR3 region is CASSPWDRGSNTEAFF. Written as DNA, the CDR3 is TGTGCCAGCAGCCCTTGGGACAGGGGGTCGAACACTGAAGCTTTCTTT. Together with reference TRBV9 and TRBJ1-1, the CDR3 gives the full variable domain: DSGVTQTPKHLITATGQRVTLRCSPRSGDLSVYWYQQSLDQGLQFLIQYYNGEERAKGNILERFSAQQFPDLHSELNLSSLELGDSALYFCASSPWDRGSNTEAFFGQGTRLTVV.

V gene TRBV6-5 combines with J gene TRBJ2-2; D may be TRBD1 (5 bases). Trimming removed 4 bases from V and 5 bases from J, with 11 bases in between. The CDR3 sequence is 14 residues long. In germline, CDR1 is MNHEY, CDR2 SVGAGI. CDR3 in amino acids: CASSSARATGELFF. CDR3 DNA sequence: TGTGCCAGCAGTTCCGCCAGGGCAACCGGGGAGCTGTTTTTT.

The chain employs TRBV7-8 and TRBJ2-2, with a weak D call TRBD1 (6 bases). Trimming shortened V by 1 base and J by 2 bases, and 11 bases separated the two germline ends. The CDR3 is made up of 16 amino acids. Germline V gene lookup returns CDR1 SGHVS and CDR2 FQNEAQ. CDR3 coding DNA: TGTGCCAGCAGCTTAGTCCAGGGGATTAACACCGGGGAGCTGTTTTTT. It yields the protein CASSLVQGINTGELFF.

The chain links TRBV13 to TRBJ2-7; D is perhaps TRBD2 (6 bases). Germline V lookup: CDR1 PRHDT, CDR2 FYEKMQ (reference sequence). There are 17 residues in the CDR3. V lost 5 bases to trimming and J lost 1 base, with 21 bases between them. This CDR3 reads CASSTTGSAGTSYEQYF. In nucleotides, the CDR3 is TGTGCCAGCAGCACTACAGGATCGGCGGGAACATCCTACGAGCAGTACTTC.

This CDR3 reads CASTPVGDQPQHF. CDR3 nucleotides: TGTGCCAGCACCCCAGTGGGGGATCAGCCCCAGCATTTT. The J gene is TRBJ1-5, the V gene TRBV6-1; D possibly corresponds to TRBD1 (5 bases). Looked up from germline, CDR1 is MNHNS and CDR2 is SASEGT. V was pared by 7 bases and J by 5 bases, with 12 bases between. The CDR3 runs to 13 residues.

Only one count was recorded for this clone. V and J are TRBV12-5 and TRBJ2-1; 15 bases fit TRBD2. This CDR3 has 18 amino acids. Germline assignment: CDR1 LGHNT and CDR2 FRNRAP. The ends lost 0 bases at V and 6 bases at J; junction bases unmatched: 6. CDR3 sequence reads: CASGLVPGLAGGPNEQFF. The DNA for the CDR3 is TGTGCTAGTGGTTTGGTTCCAGGACTAGCGGGAGGGCCCAATGAGCAGTTCTTC.